This TCR beta chain was retrieved from a study of OX40 agonist ivuxolimab in advanced cancers. Study-level results: In the 0.1-3.0 mg/kg groups, partial responders showed among the lowest expansion.

Systemic immunosuppression or autoimmune disease history was grounds to exclude patients. With regard to this clone: Its antigen remains unknown.

CDR1 and CDR2 from the germline V gene are WSHSY and SAAADI. The V gene lost 3 bases and the J gene lost 10 bases, with 13 bases spanning the gap. CDR3 size: 13 residues. Libraries were prepared by immunoSEQ multiplex PCR; TCRdb keeps only in-frame clonotypes and omits some of them. The table includes some 15,000 clones, under 95% detected once. The chain carries TRBV10-2 and TRBJ1-5; D gene uncertain. The sequence was collected from an adult with an advanced solid tumor such as melanoma, head and neck, liver or kidney cancer. Sequenced here: CD4+ or CD8+ T cells sorted from blood, sampled in a trial of the OX40 agonist ivuxolimab. CDR3 coding DNA: TGCGCCAGCAGTGAATCGTCTATGCAACCCCAGCATTTT. Translated, it gives CASSESSMQPQHF.